The entry below describes one T cell receptor beta chain. Its cognate antigen is unknown. Produced via immunoSEQ multiplex PCR; TCRdb's table is partial and in-frame only. The table lists about 120,000 clones, 75% to 90% of them singletons. This sample is drawn from a study of T cell responses to AZD1222 COVID-19 vaccine. Findings and caveats of the study: Elevations in Spike-specific TCR breadth and depth followed administration of two AZD1222 doses.

The source is an adult who received the AZD1222 COVID-19 vaccine. The material was peripheral blood, obtained 28 days after the second AZD1222 dose.

CDR3 nucleotides: TGCGCCAGCAGCTTTACTAGAAAGAACACTGAAGCTTTCTTT. It is translated as CASSFTRKNTEAFF. The chain recombines TRBV5-1 with TRBJ1-1; D remains unclear. V lost 2 bases to trimming and J lost 1 base, with 9 bases between them. The V gene's germline CDR1 is SGHRS and CDR2 YFSETQ. This CDR3 contains 14 residues.